These 11 T cell receptor beta chains were all obtained from the same sample, sequenced in a study of blood T cells in healthy people across ages. With a J-beta primer mix and a sample-barcoded 5' primer, a second PCR ran about 7 to 11 cycles. TCRdb re-derived calls from the 5' RACE reads in MiXCR, one entry per CDR3 protein. Seen here are 1.5 million or so distinct CDR3 sequences, around 39% observed once, and the top ten hold 7.9%. The sample consisted of blood. All receptors derive from a woman younger than 30 in good health.

The table lists this clonotype with a few counts. V usage is TRBV12-5 and J usage is TRBJ2-1, with TRBD2 matching over 15 bases. CDR1 and CDR2 (germline): LGHNT, FRNRAP. The CDR3 sequence is 16 residues long. The junction had 7 bases not matched to a gene; V was cut back by 5 bases and J by 8 bases. CDR3 DNA sequence: TGTGCTAGTGGTCCGGGACTAGCGGGAGGCCTCGATGAGCAGTTCTTC. Residues: CASGPGLAGGLDEQFF.

This sequence joins TRBV25-1 and TRBJ2-7; 10 bases fit TRBD2. V gave up 1 base and J gave up 1 base; unmatched junction bases: 7. The CDR3 has 17 residues. CDR1 is MGHDK, CDR2 SYGVNS, per germline. CDR3 sequence reads: CASSESSGSVWSYEQYF. The CDR3 nucleotides are TGTGCCAGCAGTGAATCTAGCGGGAGTGTATGGTCCTACGAGCAGTACTTC.

The chain joins TRBV20-1 to TRBJ2-1, with 13 bases lining up with TRBD2. With 1 base clipped from V and 7 bases from J, the junction kept 1 base outside the gene matches. Germline assignment: CDR1 DFQATT and CDR2 SNEGSKA (reference sequence). The length of the CDR3 is 14 residues. In DNA, the CDR3 is TGCAGTGCTAGAGGGACTAGCGGGAGAAATGAGCAGTTCTTC. Translated, it gives CSARGTSGRNEQFF.

CDR3 region: CASSFTIIPGQRAFF. The CDR3 coding sequence is TGTGCCAGCAGCTTCACAATAATACCGGGACAGAGGGCTTTCTTT. V usage is TRBV6-5 and J usage is TRBJ1-1; TRBD1 agrees at 7 bases. Germline V gives CDR1 MNHEY, CDR2 SVGAGI. The V segment lost 6 bases and the J segment 11 bases; nucleotides outside the gene matches: 18. This CDR3 region has 15 residues.

The J gene is TRBJ2-1, the V gene TRBV3-1, with 10 bases fitting TRBD2. CDR1 is LGHDT and CDR2 is YNNKEL in the germline V gene (reference sequence). Trimming cost V 1 base and J 6 bases; bases outside gene matches: 9. This CDR3 comprises 17 residues. CDR3 loop: CASSQGAAGGPGNEQFF. DNA for the CDR3: TGTGCCAGCAGCCAAGGGGCAGCGGGGGGGCCTGGCAATGAGCAGTTCTTC.

This chain uses TRBV12-3 or TRBV12-4 with TRBJ2-1, with 8 nucleotides matching TRBD2. The CDR3 runs 15 residues. The V gene end was trimmed by 1 base and the J gene end by 6 bases; junction bases not matched to a gene: 5. CDR3 protein: CASSLELAGINEQFF. In DNA, the CDR3 is TGTGCCAGCAGTTTAGAATTAGCGGGAATCAATGAGCAGTTCTTC.

The chain carries TRBV6-6 and TRBJ2-5; D possibly corresponds to TRBD2 (6 bases). Germline CDR1 is MNHNY and CDR2 is SVGAGI (reference sequence). The CDR3 runs to 13 residues. Trimming cost V 8 bases and J 5 bases, with 15 bases left between them. The CDR3 sequence: CASGDGRWETQYF. CDR3 DNA: TGTGCCAGCGGGGACGGGAGATGGGAGACCCAGTACTTC.

The genes are TRBV21-1 and TRBJ2-7; the D call in the table, TRBD2, was not verified against the DNA. TRBV21-1 is annotated as a pseudogene. This CDR3 contains 16 residues. Written as DNA, the CDR3 is TGTGCCAGCAGCAAAGATGAGACTAGCGGCACCTACGAGCAGTACTTC. Its translation: CASSKDETSGTYEQYF.

This clonotype was found a few times. This CDR3 reads CSAGGNSNQPQHF. CDR3 nucleotide sequence: TGCAGCGCGGGAGGTAATAGCAATCAGCCCCAGCATTTT. The V gene is TRBV20-1, the J gene TRBJ1-5; the D is unclear. The CDR3 length is 13 residues. Germline CDR1 reads DFQATT; CDR2 reads SNEGSKA (reference sequence).

This clonotype occurred a few times. This sequence joins TRBV7-2 and TRBJ2-3; tentatively, D is TRBD1 (5 bases). This CDR3 is built from 12 residues. The germline V and J ends were trimmed by 4 bases and 9 bases, with 11 bases remaining between them. Germline values: CDR1 SGHTA, CDR2 FQGNSA. The CDR3 region has the DNA TGTGCCAGCAGCTCAGACAGATTCACGCAGTATTTT. It specifies CASSSDRFTQYF.

This chain uses TRBV12-3 or TRBV12-4 with TRBJ2-4; D is ambiguous. The DNA end is more similar to TRBJ2-5, so the J call may be wrong. The CDR3 is 15 residues long. The CDR3 loop reads CASSLRRRPSETQYF. CDR3 sequence (DNA): TGTGCCAGCAGTTTAAGACGGCGGCCCAGCGAGACCCAGTACTTC.